What follows are 8 T cell receptor beta chains derived from one specimen sequenced in a study of T cell clonality in common variable immunodeficiency. This table comes from immunoSEQ multiplex PCR, and its TCRdb copy is limited to in-frame clones, with some not included. The sample has 30,000 to 35,000 clones, none seen only once; the top ten hold 6.5% to 8%. Study-level results: In common variable immunodeficiency, TCR beta chains reportedly carried fewer deletions and N-nucleotide insertions.

Their cognate antigens are unknown. What was sequenced was peripheral blood mononuclear cells. All receptors derive from a human donor with common variable immunodeficiency.

This clone has a count of ten or more. With the read ending 3 residues before the CDR3 end, the germline J gene is used to fill in that end. The J gene is TRBJ2-1, the V gene TRBV7-2, with 7 bases aligning to TRBD2. Germline V gene sequence: CDR1 SGHTA, CDR2 FQGNSA. The V gene end was trimmed by 3 bases and the J gene end by 5 bases; junction bases not matched to a gene: 7. The CDR3 consists of 15 residues. The CDR3 spells CASSFGLAVNNEQFF. The DNA read from the CDR3 is TGTGCCAGCAGCTTTGGGCTAGCGGTAAACAATGAG.

Relative to its sample, this clone is medium-sized. The missing CDR3 end, 3 residues past where the read stops, is filled in from the germline J gene. The chain uses TRBV6-4 and TRBJ2-3, with D possibly TRBD1 on 6 matching bases. This CDR3 region has 13 residues. V lost 4 bases to trimming and J lost 1 base, with 6 bases between them. The germline gives CDR1 MRHNA, CDR2 SNTAGT. The CDR3 sequence: CASSAGGTDTQYF. CDR3 DNA, as far as it was read: TGTGCCAGCAGTGCAGGGGGCACAGATACG.

As regards this clone: The observed sequence ends 3 residues before the CDR3 terminus, with the missing tail filled in from the germline J gene. The J gene is TRBJ2-1, the V gene TRBV7-8; unclear D gene. This CDR3 comprises 16 residues. V was shortened by 5 bases and J by 0 bases, with 14 bases between the two germline ends. Per the germline V gene, CDR1 is SGHVS and CDR2 is FQNEAQ. CDR3 protein: CASSPQVPSSYNEQFF. The sequenced part of the CDR3 DNA is TGTGCCAGCAGCCCCCAGGTCCCCAGCTCCTACAATGAG.

In regard to this clone: From the germline J gene comes the end of the CDR3, since the read stops 3 residues before it. The rearrangement links TRBV6-2 or TRBV6-3 to TRBJ2-1; 8 bases line up with TRBD2. Germline V gives CDR1 MNHEY, CDR2 SVGEGT. This CDR3 is 15 amino acids long. V lost 5 bases to trimming and J lost 2 bases; unmatched junction nucleotides: 5. CDR3 sequence reads: CASSPTSGPYNEQFF. CDR3 DNA, as far as it was read: TGTGCCAGCAGTCCAACTAGCGGCCCCTACAATGAG.

This clone appeared a few times. CDR3 DNA, as far as it was read: TGTGCCAGTACTCCCGGGACTAGCGGCTACGAG. This sequence encodes CASTPGTSGYE. Given in full, the CDR3 is CASTPGTSGYEQYF. This chain joins TRBV19 and TRBJ2-7, with 11 bases aligning to TRBD2. The read ends 3 residues shy of where the CDR3 ends; the end is completed using the germline J gene. V was pared by 7 bases and J by 3 bases, with 5 bases of the junction left unmatched. Germline CDR1 reads LNHDA; CDR2 reads SQIVND (reference sequence). The CDR3 has 14 residues. Variable domain in full (rest from reference TRBV19 and TRBJ2-7): DGGITQSPKYLFRKEGQNVTLSCEQNLNHDAMYWYRQDPGQGLRLIYYSQIVNDFQKGDIAEGYSVSREKKESFPLTVTSAQKNPTAFYLCASTPGTSGYEQYFGPGTRLTVT.

This clone was recorded at least ten times. The junction does not match germline at one end; this may be a read error. Read data end 3 residues before the CDR3 end; the end is taken from the germline J gene. The V call is TRBV4-2, the J call TRBJ2-1; 9 bases line up with TRBD1. The CDR3 spans 13 residues. Germline V gives CDR1 LGHNA, CDR2 YNFKEQ. The CDR3 sequence: CASSYRGPNEQFF. The DNA read from the CDR3 is TGCGCCAGCAGCTACAGGGGGCCGAATGAG.

Details on this clone: Read sequence stops 3 residues before the CDR3 end, and the germline J gene provides the missing end. The rearrangement links TRBV19 to TRBJ2-5, with 10 bases fitting TRBD2. Trimming cost V 3 bases and J 1 base; bases outside gene matches: 11. CDR1 and CDR2 from the germline V gene are LNHDA and SQIVND (reference sequence). This CDR3 has 18 amino acids. This CDR3 is CASSMAGVAGGPQETQYF. The CDR3 DNA, read in part, is TGTGCCAGTAGTATGGCAGGGGTAGCGGGAGGCCCCCAAGAGACC.

This clone came up a few times. The read falls 3 residues short of the CDR3 end, and the missing part is taken from the germline J gene. The V and J genes are TRBV11-2 and TRBJ2-1; TRBD2 matches at 10 bases. The germline gives CDR1 SGHAT, CDR2 FQNNGV. This CDR3 region has 15 residues. Germline trimming cut 6 bases from V and 8 bases from J; bases unmatched to any gene: 10. The CDR3 is CASSLGLAKNDEQFF. The sequenced part of the CDR3 DNA is TGTGCCAGCAGTCTGGGACTAGCGAAAAACGATGAG.